The rows below give T cell receptor beta chains drawn from one sample of a study of blood T cell repertoires in COVID-19. Using immunoSEQ multiplex PCR, the repertoire was profiled, and TCRdb retains in-frame clones only, with some absent. The sample has about 160,000 clones, 80% seen once. The sample was PBMCs or T cells enriched from blood (not recorded which). These receptors came from an older woman who had recovered from COVID-19. CDR3s include the opening cysteine and the closing phenylalanine or tryptophan. D genes are given only for firm matches. Clone size, where shown, is once, few, many, or a class for clones that have expanded.

V: TRBV6-5; size: .; D: TRBD1; J: TRBJ2-7; CDR3: CASGGQFYEQYF; DNA: TGTGCCAGTGGGGGACAGTTCTACGAGCAGTACTTC
V: TRBV9; size: many; D: .; J: TRBJ1-2; CDR3: CASSQGNNYGYTF; DNA: TGTGCCAGCAGCCAGGGGAATAACTATGGCTACACCTTC
V: TRBV3-1/TRBV3-2; size: .; D: .; J: TRBJ2-5; CDR3: CASSRRSYETQYF; DNA: TGTGCCAGCTCACGCAGGTCGTACGAGACCCAGTACTTC
V: TRBV30; size: .; D: .; J: TRBJ1-2; CDR3: CAWSVGLYGYTF; DNA: TGTGCCTGGAGTGTCGGACTCTATGGCTACACCTTC
V: TRBV21-1; size: few; D: .; J: TRBJ1-3; CDR3: CASSKDSGCGSGNTIYF; DNA: TGTGCCAGCAGCAAAGATTCAGGGTGCGGCTCTGGAAACACCATATATTTT
V: TRBV9; size: .; D: TRBD1; J: TRBJ1-2; CDR3: CASSVETGARGYTF; DNA: TGTGCCAGCAGCGTAGAGACAGGGGCTCGCGGCTACACCTTC
V: TRBV20-1; size: .; D: .; J: TRBJ2-7; CDR3: CSARAIDEQYF; DNA: TGCAGTGCTAGAGCCATTGACGAGCAGTACTTC
V: TRBV27; size: once; D: .; J: TRBJ2-2; CDR3: CASSLGLGGELFF; DNA: TGTGCCAGCAGTTTGGGACTCGGGGGGGAGCTGTTTTTT
V: TRBV5-6; size: .; D: TRBD1; J: TRBJ1-2; CDR3: CASSLLMAGGNGYTF; DNA: TGTGCCAGCAGCTTGCTTATGGCAGGGGGGAATGGCTACACCTTC
V: TRBV7-6; size: .; D: TRBD2; J: TRBJ2-1; CDR3: CASSSGGKSSYNEQFF; DNA: TGTGCCAGCAGCTCCGGGGGGAAGAGCTCCTACAATGAGCAGTTCTTC
V: TRBV4-2; size: .; D: TRBD2; J: TRBJ2-7; CDR3: CASSQESGLAGGKPEQYF; DNA: TGTGCCAGCAGCCAAGAGTCGGGGCTAGCGGGGGGGAAACCCGAGCAGTACTTC
V: TRBV29-1; size: .; D: .; J: TRBJ1-2; CDR3: CSVVIQNYGYTF; DNA: TGCAGCGTTGTTATACAAAACTATGGCTACACCTTC
V: TRBV11-2; size: once; D: TRBD1; J: TRBJ1-2; CDR3: CASSSGTGGSGYTF; DNA: TGTGCCAGCAGCTCCGGGACAGGGGGCAGTGGCTACACCTTC
V: TRBV6-5; size: .; D: .; J: TRBJ2-6; CDR3: CATGFGANVLTF; DNA: TGTGCCACGGGATTTGGGGCCAACGTCCTGACTTTC
V: TRBV5-1; size: .; D: .; J: TRBJ1-6; CDR3: CASSLTGDYNSPLHF; DNA: TGCGCCAGCAGCTTAACAGGAGATTATAATTCACCCCTCCACTTT
V: TRBV2; size: .; D: .; J: TRBJ1-4; CDR3: CASSYQGREKLFF; DNA: TGTGCCAGCAGTTATCAGGGTAGGGAAAAACTGTTTTTT
V: TRBV5-4; size: .; D: TRBD2; J: TRBJ2-2; CDR3: CASRRLAEATGELFF; DNA: TGTGCCAGCAGAAGACTAGCGGAGGCCACCGGGGAGCTGTTTTTT
V: TRBV29-1; size: .; D: TRBD1; J: TRBJ2-7; CDR3: CSVTETGYSYEQYF; DNA: TGCAGCGTTACAGAGACAGGGTATAGTTACGAGCAGTACTTC
V: TRBV28; size: few; D: TRBD2; J: TRBJ2-5; CDR3: CASSPGTSAPAQYF; DNA: TGTGCCAGCAGCCCCGGGACTAGCGCCCCCGCCCAGTACTTC
V: TRBV7-6; size: few; D: .; J: TRBJ2-1; CDR3: CASSLAGANYNEQFF; DNA: TGTGCCAGCAGCTTAGCGGGGGCAAATTACAATGAGCAGTTCTTC
V: TRBV24-1; size: .; D: .; J: TRBJ1-1; CDR3: CAAEGPYEAFF; DNA: TGTGCCGCGGAGGGCCCCTATGAAGCTTTCTTT
V: TRBV29-1; size: .; D: TRBD1; J: TRBJ1-2; CDR3: CSVAGTGGASDGYTF; DNA: TGCAGCGTTGCGGGGACAGGGGGCGCGTCTGATGGCTACACCTTC
V: TRBV11-2; size: .; D: TRBD1; J: TRBJ2-7; CDR3: CASSLVGTGGTEQYF; DNA: TGTGCCAGCAGCTTAGTGGGGACAGGGGGCACCGAGCAGTACTTC
V: TRBV29-1; size: .; D: TRBD2; J: TRBJ2-3; CDR3: CSVVTSGGAGDTQYF; DNA: TGCAGCGTTGTAACTAGCGGGGGGGCAGGAGATACGCAGTATTTT
V: TRBV5-1; size: once; D: TRBD1; J: TRBJ2-3; CDR3: CASSLFRGQGADTQYF; DNA: TGCGCCAGCAGCTTGTTTAGAGGCCAGGGGGCAGATACGCAGTATTTT
V: TRBV29-1; size: .; D: .; J: TRBJ2-7; CDR3: CSVGIGDYEQYF; DNA: TGCAGCGTTGGAATAGGGGACTACGAGCAGTACTTC
V: TRBV7-6; size: .; D: TRBD2; J: TRBJ2-1; CDR3: CASSLFSAGGQREQFF; DNA: TGTGCCAGCAGCTTATTCTCGGCGGGGGGGCAAAGGGAGCAGTTCTTC
V: TRBV5-6; size: .; D: TRBD2; J: TRBJ2-1; CDR3: CASSRLGTSGGALFNEQFF; DNA: TGTGCCAGCAGCCGGCTAGGGACTAGCGGGGGGGCCTTGTTCAATGAGCAGTTCTTC
V: TRBV9; size: once; D: .; J: TRBJ2-2; CDR3: CASSVGLSNTGELFF; DNA: TGTGCCAGCAGCGTAGGGCTTTCGAACACCGGGGAGCTGTTTTTT
V: TRBV29-1; size: .; D: .; J: TRBJ1-1; CDR3: CSVAYPNTEAFF; DNA: TGCAGCGTAGCATATCCGAACACTGAAGCTTTCTTT
V: TRBV5-1; size: .; D: .; J: TRBJ2-2; CDR3: CASSPTGYTGELFF; DNA: TGCGCCAGCAGCCCCACAGGGTACACCGGGGAGCTGTTTTTT
V: TRBV27; size: .; D: .; J: TRBJ2-3; CDR3: CASSLSASTDTQYF; DNA: TGTGCCAGCAGTTTATCAGCAAGCACAGATACGCAGTATTTT
V: TRBV19; size: .; D: TRBD2; J: TRBJ2-3; CDR3: CASSTSGGWTDTQYF; DNA: TGTGCCAGTAGTACCTCGGGGGGTTGGACAGATACGCAGTATTTT
V: TRBV6-5; size: .; D: .; J: TRBJ2-3; CDR3: CASRMERRGTDTQYF; DNA: TGTGCCAGCAGAATGGAGAGACGGGGTACAGATACGCAGTATTTT
V: TRBV4-1; size: .; D: TRBD2; J: TRBJ2-3; CDR3: CASSQPTSSVQTDTQYF; DNA: TGCGCCAGCAGCCAACCGACTAGCTCCGTTCAAACAGATACGCAGTATTTT
V: TRBV7-8; size: .; D: TRBD1; J: TRBJ2-5; CDR3: CASSPSGTGGAETQYF; DNA: TGTGCCAGCAGCCCGTCCGGGACAGGGGGCGCAGAGACCCAGTACTTC
V: TRBV5-1; size: .; D: TRBD2; J: TRBJ2-2; CDR3: CATTRVAGPRTGELFF; DNA: TGCGCCACCACCCGGGTAGCGGGGCCCCGGACCGGGGAGCTGTTTTTT
V: TRBV5-4; size: few; D: TRBD2; J: TRBJ2-5; CDR3: CASRFTGGAYETQYF; DNA: TGTGCCAGCAGATTTACCGGGGGGGCCTATGAGACCCAGTACTTC
V: TRBV4-1; size: .; D: .; J: TRBJ2-7; CDR3: CASSQGFDRYPYEQYF; DNA: TGCGCCAGCAGCCAAGGCTTCGACAGGTACCCTTACGAGCAGTACTTC
V: TRBV6-2/TRBV6-3; size: .; D: .; J: TRBJ2-7; CDR3: CASSYGENEQYF; DNA: TGTGCCAGCAGTTACGGGGAGAACGAGCAGTACTTC
V: TRBV5-1; size: .; D: TRBD2; J: TRBJ2-5; CDR3: CASSPLAGGGETQYF; DNA: TGCGCCAGCAGCCCCCTAGCGGGGGGCGGGGAGACCCAGTACTTC
V: TRBV7-3; size: .; D: TRBD1; J: TRBJ1-1; CDR3: CASSLDRDPTEAFF; DNA: TGTGCCAGCAGCCTAGACAGGGACCCCACTGAAGCTTTCTTT
V: TRBV11-2; size: .; D: TRBD2; J: TRBJ2-5; CDR3: CASSFQRDQETQYF; DNA: TGTGCCAGCAGCTTCCAGCGGGATCAAGAGACCCAGTACTTC
V: TRBV7-2; size: .; D: .; J: TRBJ1-1; CDR3: CASSLASGNTEAFF; DNA: TGTGCCAGCAGCTTAGCCTCGGGGAACACTGAAGCTTTCTTT
V: TRBV9; size: once; D: .; J: TRBJ1-3; CDR3: CASSSWGDGNTIYF; DNA: TGTGCCAGCAGCTCATGGGGGGACGGAAACACCATATATTTT
V: TRBV27; size: once; D: .; J: TRBJ2-2; CDR3: CASSFDRTVKRSGELFF; DNA: TGTGCCAGCAGTTTCGACAGGACGGTCAAAAGATCCGGGGAGCTGTTTTTT